A single sample is the source of the 6 T cell receptor beta chains below, sequenced in a study of cytomegalovirus exposure and HLA in healthy donors. The PCR contained 60 Vbeta and 13 Jbeta primers. TCRdb's copy holds only in-frame clones and misses some; the assay was immunoSEQ multiplex PCR. The data contain approximately 250,000 clones, around 78% of them seen just once; the ten biggest clones take up about 0.47%. Sequences were obtained from PBMCs. The receptors stem from a boy aged 5-17 years in good health and CMV-seronegative.

The chain couples TRBV5-4 to TRBJ2-1; no definite D call. The CDR3 runs 12 residues. V was clipped by 4 bases and J by 5 bases, with 7 bases between them. CDR1 and CDR2 (germline): SGHNT, YYREEE (reference sequence). The CDR3 nucleotides read TGTGCCAGCAGCCGGGTCGACAATGAGCAGTTCTTC. This encodes CASSRVDNEQFF. Full variable domain (outside the CDR3, taken from reference TRBV5-4 and TRBJ2-1): ETGVTQSPTHLIKTRGQQVTLRCSSQSGHNTVSWYQQALGQGPQFIFQYYREEENGRGNFPPRFSGLQFPNYSSELNVNALELDDSALYLCASSRVDNEQFFGPGTRLTVL.

This chain's CDR3 is CASSLGGGSSYEQYF. CDR3 nucleotide sequence: TGCGCCAGCAGCTTGGGGGGCGGGAGTTCGTACGAGCAGTACTTC. This chain links TRBV5-1 with TRBJ2-7; TRBD2 matches at 7 bases. The CDR3 runs to 15 residues. In germline, CDR1 is SGHRS, CDR2 YFSETQ. The ends lost 0 bases at V and 4 bases at J; junction bases unmatched: 7.

The CDR3 sequence: CASSERLAGGLSYNEQFF. The CDR3 DNA reads as TGTGCCAGCAGTGAACGACTAGCGGGAGGCCTCTCCTACAATGAGCAGTTCTTC. The chain has TRBV2 and TRBJ2-1; 13 bases are a match to TRBD2. CDR3 length equals 18 residues. V shed 2 bases and J 0 bases; nucleotides not matched to a gene: 4. The V gene's germline CDR1 is SNHLY and CDR2 FYNNEI.

This clone was picked up one time. V gene TRBV7-9 combines with J gene TRBJ2-1; no firm D call. This CDR3 spans 13 amino acids. Germline CDR1 and CDR2: SEHNR and FQNEAQ (reference sequence). Trimming removed 5 bases from V and 3 bases from J, with 8 bases in between. For the CDR3, the DNA is TGTGCCAGCAGCCAGGAAGGCTACAATGAGCAGTTCTTC. Its translation: CASSQEGYNEQFF.

The CDR3 spells CASSRGGRNSPLHF. The CDR3 nucleotides are TGTGCCAGCAGCCGGGGGGGGAGAAATTCACCCCTCCACTTT. The V gene is TRBV6-5, the J gene TRBJ1-6; D might be TRBD1 (5 bases). The CDR3 loop spans 14 amino acids. Germline V gene sequence: CDR1 MNHEY, CDR2 SVGAGI. Trimming took off 6 bases at V and 7 bases at J, with 13 bases between the two ends.

The chain combines TRBV4-1 with TRBJ1-2; 8 bases line up with TRBD1. V lost 5 bases and J lost 6; bases outside the gene matches: 11. The germline V gene encodes CDR1 MGHRA and CDR2 YSYEKL. This CDR3 has 15 amino acids. This CDR3 is CASSSRDRGRDGYTF. The CDR3 bases are TGCGCCAGCAGCTCGCGAGACAGGGGAAGGGATGGCTACACCTTC.